This T cell receptor (beta chain) was observed in a study of T-cell reconstitution after alpha-beta-depleted transplantation in children. Findings and limits, study-wide: T-cell numbers and diversity, one year after transplant, stemmed largely from T cells that were newly produced. About two months after transplant, alpha-beta T cells reportedly came from several hundred expanded graft clones. Elevated TCRbeta diversity at day 60 was traced, in some patients, to surviving recipient T cells and thymic progenitors.

Preparation of the TCRbeta library involved a method that used unique molecular identifiers. TCRdb reprocessed the PCR reads via MiXCR and lists one record per CDR3 protein. The sample yields some 550,000 distinct CDR3 sequences, 23% seen once. The sample holds a few counts of this clonotype. Its antigen is currently unknown. The CDR3 length is 14 residues. V was cut by 4 bases and J by 2 bases, with 9 bases left in between. Germline lookup yields CDR1 SGHTA and CDR2 FQGNSA. The TCR originated in a boy under two years old who had a stem cell transplant for acute myeloid leukemia, so the T cells may come from the graft donor. This material consisted of PBMCs, mostly from graft donor cells, taken 360 days after TCRalphabeta/CD19-depleted stem cell transplant. The chain recombines TRBV7-2 with TRBJ2-1; tentatively, D is TRBD1 (5 bases). CDR3 sequence: CASSYRQPYNEQFF. The CDR3 DNA follows: TGTGCCAGCAGCTACAGACAGCCCTACAATGAGCAGTTCTTC.